The entry below gives a single TCR beta chain sequence along with its context. Original handling: Cell counts per sample came from amplifying reference gene primers. Assay: immunoSEQ multiplex PCR; the TCRdb copy retains only in-frame clones and omits some. V, J and clone size derive from that table, while D and trimming were established from the DNA sequence. The repertoire has 150,000 to 200,000 clones, just over 90% of them found once; the top ten carry just under 2%. The data belong to a study of blood T cell repertoires in COVID-19. Study at large: COVID-19 samples collected from the United States, Italy and Spain covered acute and convalescent phases.

A Seattle source enrolled patients during active infection and followed them longitudinally. Germline CDR1 and CDR2: MRHNA and SNTAGT. The CDR3 has 15 residues. The V end was cut by 2 bases, the J end by 3 bases, with 11 bases between. V is TRBV6-4 and J is TRBJ2-1; D ambiguous. The sequenced material came from peripheral blood. The TCR was taken from a woman in her fifties or sixties with COVID-19, enrolled during active disease. The CDR3 loop reads CASSDGPTDYNEQFF. CDR3 DNA: TGTGCCAGCAGTGACGGTCCAACAGACTACAATGAGCAGTTCTTC.